Sequencing of this TCR delta chain was carried out in a study of fetal and pediatric gammadelta thymocytes (dated by TCRdb to the early 2020s). Notes on the research overall: To strengthen a single-cell study of gammadelta thymocyte development, the researchers used bulk gammadelta thymocyte repertoires that mixed previously published data with newly generated, unpublished data. The set of bulk gammadelta thymocyte repertoires included around 10 subjects in total: 3 fetal thymus donors and 7 pediatric thymus donors. Unpublished data were combined with previously published data (refs 27,28) to make up the bulk gammadelta thymocyte repertoires. Bulk TCR repertoire data were included to raise the number of subjects and reinforce the CDR3 publicity analysis.

Measured from the cysteine to the phenylalanine, the CDR3 is 17 residues long. The kept DNA is CDR3 alone, 51 bases in frame from the first base. According to the germline V gene, CDR1 reads GEAIGNYY and CDR2 reads EKD. Findings and caveats that apply to the study as a whole: Fetal gammadelta thymocyte repertoires were previously reported to be enriched for TRDV2, TRGV8 and TRGV9 usage, low N additions and public CDR3s compared with post-natal repertoires.

TCRdb records Illumina MiSeq as the sequencer. As for how the authors treated the data: To analyze publicity, the Vgamma9Vdelta2 and nonVgamma9Vdelta2 bulk CDR3 files from each subject were merged so that every subject had one combined repertoire. Using base R and dplyr, each CDR3 amino acid sequence was checked across 9 single-cell datasets and about 10 bulk repertoires to give a publicity score ranging from 0 to 19. TCRdb called clones afresh from the public reads with CATT; identical DNA rows were later merged. V and J calls and clone size were set by TCRdb, not the authors. The sample yields about 1,600 delta-chain clones; approximately 14% were counted once. Approximately 7% of the sample lies in the top ten. A note on this clone: The antigen this receptor binds is unknown. A far larger clone is one nucleotide away, so this likely arose from a read error.

For staining, thymocytes received Zombie NIR viability dye along with antibodies against CD3 (UCHT1), TCRgammadelta (11F2), TCRVgamma9 (IMMU360) and TCRVdelta2 (IMMU389). Bulk TRD and TRG CDR3 repertoires were produced separately from sorted Vgamma9Vdelta2 and nonVgamma9Vdelta2 gammadelta thymocytes taken from human fetal and pediatric thymuses. Pediatric thymus tissue was obtained in Belgium from children undergoing cardiac surgery. The pediatric thymus donors in the study ranged in age from roughly 1 to 11 years. As previously described, thymic cell suspensions were prepared from both fetal and post-natal thymuses. CD3+ gammadeltaTCR+ Vgamma9+ Vdelta2+ cells were sorted as Vgamma9Vdelta2 thymocytes. A FACS Aria III cell sorter (BD Biosciences) was used to carry out the cell sorting.

The sequenced sample consisted of Vgamma9Vdelta2 gamma-delta T cells from the thymus. Read against the paper, the sample's cell subset or site label means: sorted CD3+gammadeltaTCR+Vgamma9+Vdelta2+ thymocytes. The rearranged chain carries TRDV2 and TRDJ1; TRDD3 agrees with 10 junctional bases. The origin of this receptor is a child who underwent cardiac surgery and was recorded as healthy. The nucleotide sequence reads as follows: TGTGCCTGTGACTCCATACTGGGGGATCCCTTCACCGATAAACGCATCTTT. This translates into CACDSILGDPFTDKRIF.